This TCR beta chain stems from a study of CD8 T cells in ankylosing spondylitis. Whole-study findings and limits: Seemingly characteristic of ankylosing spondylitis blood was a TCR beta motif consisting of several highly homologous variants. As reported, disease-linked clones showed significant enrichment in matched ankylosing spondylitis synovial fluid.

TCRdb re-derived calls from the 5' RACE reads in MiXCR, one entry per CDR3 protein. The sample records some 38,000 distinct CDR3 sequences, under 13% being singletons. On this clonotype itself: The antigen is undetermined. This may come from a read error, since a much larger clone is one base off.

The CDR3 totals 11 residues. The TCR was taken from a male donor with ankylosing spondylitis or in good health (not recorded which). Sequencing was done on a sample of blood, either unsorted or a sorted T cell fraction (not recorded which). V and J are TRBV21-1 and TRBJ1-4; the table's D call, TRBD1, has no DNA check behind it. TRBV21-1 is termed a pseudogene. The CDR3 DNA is TGTGCCAGCCCCCTACTTGAAAAACTGTTTTTT. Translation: CASPLLEKLFF.